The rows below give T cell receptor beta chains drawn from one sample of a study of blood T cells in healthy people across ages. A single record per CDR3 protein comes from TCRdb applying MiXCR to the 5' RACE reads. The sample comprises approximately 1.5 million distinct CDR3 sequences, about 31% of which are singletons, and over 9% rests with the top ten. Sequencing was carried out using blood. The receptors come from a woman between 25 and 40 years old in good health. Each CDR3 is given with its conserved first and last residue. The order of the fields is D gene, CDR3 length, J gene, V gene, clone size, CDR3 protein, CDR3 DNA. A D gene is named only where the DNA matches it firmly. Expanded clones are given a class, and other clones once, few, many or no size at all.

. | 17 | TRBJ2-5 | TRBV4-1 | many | CASSQNPRRSGQETQYF | TGCGCCAGCAGCCAAAACCCCCGGAGGAGCGGCCAAGAGACCCAGTACTTC
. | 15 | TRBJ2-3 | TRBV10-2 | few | CASRNLRGRTDTQYF | TGCGCCAGCAGGAACCTCCGGGGGAGGACAGATACGCAGTATTTT
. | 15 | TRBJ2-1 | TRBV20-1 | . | CSTSSGQLLPYEQFF | TGCAGTACTAGCTCCGGACAGCTCCTGCCCTACGAGCAGTTCTTC
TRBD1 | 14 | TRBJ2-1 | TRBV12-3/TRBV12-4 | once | CASNSRTGWDEQFF | TGTGCCAGCAACTCGAGGACAGGTTGGGATGAGCAGTTCTTC
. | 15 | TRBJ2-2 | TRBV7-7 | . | CASSLLEDNTGELFF | TGTGCCAGCAGCTTATTGGAGGACAACACCGGGGAGCTGTTTTTT
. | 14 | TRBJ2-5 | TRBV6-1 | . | CATALRAYQETQYF | TGTGCCACAGCCCTGCGAGCGTACCAAGAGACCCAGTACTTC
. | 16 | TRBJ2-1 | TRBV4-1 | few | CASSQEGASADNEQFF | TGCGCCAGCAGCCAAGAGGGGGCTAGCGCGGACAATGAGCAGTTCTTC
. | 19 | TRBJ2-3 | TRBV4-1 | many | CASSQDLHSSGGKRRTQYF | TGCGCCAGCAGCCAAGATTTGCACAGTAGCGGAGGAAAACGGCGTACGCAGTATTTT
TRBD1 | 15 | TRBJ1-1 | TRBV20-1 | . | CSATSQRQGSTEAFF | TGCAGTGCTACCAGCCAGCGACAGGGCAGCACTGAAGCTTTCTTT
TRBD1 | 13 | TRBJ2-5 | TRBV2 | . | CASKDRVLETQYF | TGTGCCAGCAAGGACAGGGTTCTAGAGACCCAGTACTTC
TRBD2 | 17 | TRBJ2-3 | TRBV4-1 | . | CASSQERLAGYTDTQYF | TGCGCCAGCAGCCAAGAGCGGCTAGCGGGGTACACAGATACGCAGTATTTT
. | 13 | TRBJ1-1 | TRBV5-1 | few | CASTLSQNTEAFF | TGCGCCAGCACCCTTAGTCAGAACACTGAAGCTTTCTTT
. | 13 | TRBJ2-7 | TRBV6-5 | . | CASSRQYSYEQYF | TGTGCCAGCAGTAGACAGTACTCCTACGAGCAGTACTTC
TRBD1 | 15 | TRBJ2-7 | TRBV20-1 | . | CSASRGGTGSYEQYF | TGCAGTGCTAGTCGAGGGGGGACAGGGTCCTACGAGCAGTACTTC
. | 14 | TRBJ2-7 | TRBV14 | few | CASSQAYSIYEQYF | TGTGCCAGCAGCCAAGCTTACAGCATCTACGAGCAGTACTTC
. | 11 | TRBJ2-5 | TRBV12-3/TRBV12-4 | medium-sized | CASSLGETQYF | TGTGCCAGCAGCTTAGGAGAGACCCAGTACTTC
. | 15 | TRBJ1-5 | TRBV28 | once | CASSPPGGRSQPQHF | TGTGCCAGCAGCCCCCCGGGGGGGAGGAGTCAGCCCCAGCATTTT
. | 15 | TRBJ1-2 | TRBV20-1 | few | CSVLQRIQGGYGYTF | TGCAGTGTCCTGCAACGGATCCAAGGAGGCTATGGCTACACCTTC
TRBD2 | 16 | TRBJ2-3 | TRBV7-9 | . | CASSHRWGGNADTQYF | TGTGCCAGCAGCCATCGCTGGGGGGGGAACGCAGATACGCAGTATTTT
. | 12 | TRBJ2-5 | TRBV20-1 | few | CSASLIGETQYF | TGCAGTGCTAGCCTGATTGGGGAGACCCAGTACTTC
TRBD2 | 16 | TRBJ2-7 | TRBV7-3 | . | CASSTGLAGVSYEQYF | TGTGCCAGCAGCACTGGACTAGCGGGCGTCTCCTACGAGCAGTACTTC
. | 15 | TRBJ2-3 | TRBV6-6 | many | CASSLPEALTDTQYF | TGTGCCAGCAGTCTCCCGGAGGCGCTCACAGATACGCAGTATTTT
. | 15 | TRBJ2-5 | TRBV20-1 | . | CSARGDGRVQETQYF | TGCAGTGCTAGAGGGGACGGTAGGGTCCAAGAGACCCAGTACTTC
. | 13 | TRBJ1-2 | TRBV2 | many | CASSEGPDAGYTF | TGTGCCAGCAGTGAGGGCCCAGACGCGGGCTACACCTTC
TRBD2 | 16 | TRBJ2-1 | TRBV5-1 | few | CASSLAPAGVGNEQFF | TGCGCCAGCAGCTTGGCCCCGGCGGGAGTTGGGAATGAGCAGTTCTTC
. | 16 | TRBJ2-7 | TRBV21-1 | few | CASSAGVWGDLYEQYF | TGTGCCAGCAGTGCCGGGGTTTGGGGGGACCTCTACGAGCAGTACTTC
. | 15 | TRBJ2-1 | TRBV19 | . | CASSQNRAYQETQFF | TGTGCCAGTAGTCAAAACAGGGCTTACCAAGAGACCCAGTTCTTC
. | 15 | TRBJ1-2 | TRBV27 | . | CASSFQSPPFYGYTF | TGTGCCAGCAGTTTTCAATCCCCTCCGTTTTATGGCTACACCTTC
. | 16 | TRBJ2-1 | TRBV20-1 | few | CSARLGDRGGPNEQFF | TGCAGTGCTAGGTTGGGGGATCGTGGGGGCCCCAATGAGCAGTTCTTC
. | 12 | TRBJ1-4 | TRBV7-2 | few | CASSPLNEKLFF | TGTGCCAGCAGCCCGTTGAATGAAAAACTGTTTTTT
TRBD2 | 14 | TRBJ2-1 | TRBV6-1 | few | CASSLGAGGHEQFF | TGTGCCAGCAGCCTTGGGGCGGGAGGCCATGAGCAGTTCTTC
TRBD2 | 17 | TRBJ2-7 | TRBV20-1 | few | CSATSGTSGGSAYEQYF | TGCAGTGCTACGTCCGGGACTAGCGGGGGGTCGGCCTACGAGCAGTACTTC
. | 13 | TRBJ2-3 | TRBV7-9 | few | CASSPRQQDTQYF | TGTGCCAGCAGCCCCCGACAGCAGGATACGCAGTATTTT
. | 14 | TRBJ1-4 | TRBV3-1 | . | CASSQGAGGVPLFF | TGTGCCAGCAGCCAAGGGGCCGGGGGCGTCCCACTGTTTTTT
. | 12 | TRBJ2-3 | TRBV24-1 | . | CATSDPGYTQYF | TGTGCCACCAGTGACCCTGGTTATACGCAGTATTTT
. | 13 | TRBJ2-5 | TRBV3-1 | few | CASSQWEQETQYF | TGTGCCAGCAGCCAGTGGGAACAAGAGACCCAGTACTTC
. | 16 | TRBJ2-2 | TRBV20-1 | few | CSARGPGPPAAGELFF | TGCAGTGCTAGGGGCCCGGGGCCACCGGCAGCCGGGGAGCTGTTTTTT
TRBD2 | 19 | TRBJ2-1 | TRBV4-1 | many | CASSRRTSGSLNPVREQFF | TGCGCCAGCAGCCGAAGGACTAGCGGGTCCCTGAATCCCGTTAGAGAGCAGTTCTTC
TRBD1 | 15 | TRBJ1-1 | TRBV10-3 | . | CAINGGTVMNTEAFF | TGTGCCATCAACGGGGGGACAGTGATGAACACTGAAGCTTTCTTT
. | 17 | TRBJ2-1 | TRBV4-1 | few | CASSLEGPWSSYNEQFF | TGCGCCAGCAGCCTCGAGGGCCCCTGGAGCTCCTACAATGAGCAGTTCTTC
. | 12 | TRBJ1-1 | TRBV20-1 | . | CSAGRKNSEAFF | TGCAGTGCGGGCAGGAAGAACTCTGAAGCTTTCTTT
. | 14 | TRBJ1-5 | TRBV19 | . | CASSIVGIGQPQHF | TGTGCCAGTAGTATAGTTGGGATAGGGCAGCCCCAGCATTTT
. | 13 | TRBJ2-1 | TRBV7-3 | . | CASSLTTSNEQFF | TGTGCCAGCAGCTTAACCACTAGCAATGAGCAGTTCTTC
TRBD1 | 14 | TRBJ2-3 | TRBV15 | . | CATSEQGITDTQYF | TGTGCCACCAGCGAACAGGGGATCACAGATACGCAGTATTTT
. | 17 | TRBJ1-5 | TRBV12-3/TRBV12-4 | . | CASSPIRRINSNQPQHF | TGTGCCAGCAGTCCCATTCGACGGATCAATAGCAATCAGCCCCAGCATTTT
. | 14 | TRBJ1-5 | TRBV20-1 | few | CSAGGPGGNQPQHF | TGCAGTGCTGGGGGACCCGGCGGCAATCAGCCCCAGCATTTT
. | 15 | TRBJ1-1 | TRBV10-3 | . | CAISENPGLNTEAFF | TGTGCCATCAGTGAGAACCCAGGCCTAAACACTGAAGCTTTCTTT
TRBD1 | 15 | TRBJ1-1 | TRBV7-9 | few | CASSPSAGGVGEAFF | TGTGCCAGCAGCCCCTCGGCAGGGGGGGTCGGTGAAGCTTTCTTT
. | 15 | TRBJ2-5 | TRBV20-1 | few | CSANPGRQGWETQYF | TGCAGTGCTAACCCTGGACGGCAGGGATGGGAGACCCAGTACTTC
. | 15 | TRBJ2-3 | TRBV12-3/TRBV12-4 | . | CASSLRPAGTDVQYF | TGTGCCAGCAGTTTAAGGCCAGCGGGCACAGATGTGCAGTATTTT